This TCR beta chain was documented in a study of blood T cell repertoires in COVID-19. Looking at the study overall: From the United States, Italy and Spain came samples of acute and convalescent COVID-19.

Clones were sequenced by immunoSEQ multiplex PCR, and TCRdb holds only the in-frame ones, with some missing. The sample has around 220,000 clones, 88% seen once. Trimming cost V 8 bases and J 8 bases, with 9 bases left between them. This CDR3 contains 11 residues. CDR1 and CDR2 from the germline V gene are WSHSY and SAAADI. This receptor was identified in a man aged 18 to 29 with active or convalescent COVID-19. The material sequenced was peripheral blood. V is TRBV10-2 and J is TRBJ1-4; D gene ambiguous. The CDR3 bases are TGCGCCAGCGGGGAGGTCGAAAAACTGTTTTTT. This codes for CASGEVEKLFF.